Reported below is one TCR beta chain. Its specificity is not known. Generated by immunoSEQ multiplex PCR, the TCRdb table keeps only in-frame clones and is missing some. The repertoire consists of around 25,000 clones, with around 69% occurring once and the leading ten covering around 54%. This sample is drawn from a study of cytotoxic CD8 clonotypes in ibrutinib-treated CLL. Study-wide points: Public clonotypes occurred uncommonly; on treatment, they contracted or remained stable.

V gave up 0 bases and J gave up 2 bases; unmatched junction bases: 8. CDR3 size: 18 residues. The V gene's germline CDR1 is SGHRS and CDR2 YFSETQ. The rearrangement joins TRBV5-1 to TRBJ2-1; 10 bases fit TRBD2. The clonotype comes from a human donor with chronic lymphocytic leukemia. Material: PBMCs, obtained at disease progression, from a patient treated with ibrutinib. The CDR3 bases are TGCGCCAGCAGCTTGGGGACCGGACTAGCGGAGACCTACAATGAGCAGTTCTTC. As protein: CASSLGTGLAETYNEQFF.